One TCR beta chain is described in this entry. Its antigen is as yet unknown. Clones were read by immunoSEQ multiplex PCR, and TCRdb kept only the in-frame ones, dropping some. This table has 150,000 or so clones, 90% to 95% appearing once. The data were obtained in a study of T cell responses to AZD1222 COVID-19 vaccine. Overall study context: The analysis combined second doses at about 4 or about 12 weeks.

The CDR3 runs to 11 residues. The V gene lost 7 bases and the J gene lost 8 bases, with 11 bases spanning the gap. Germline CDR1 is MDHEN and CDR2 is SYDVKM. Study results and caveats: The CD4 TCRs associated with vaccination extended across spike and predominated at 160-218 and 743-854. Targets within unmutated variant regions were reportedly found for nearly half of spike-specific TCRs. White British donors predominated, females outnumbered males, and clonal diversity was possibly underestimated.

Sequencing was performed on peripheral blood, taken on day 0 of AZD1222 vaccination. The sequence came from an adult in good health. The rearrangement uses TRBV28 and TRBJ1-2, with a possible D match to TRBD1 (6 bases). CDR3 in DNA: TGTGCCAGCAAGGCAGGGGCCGGCTACACCTTC. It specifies CASKAGAGYTF.